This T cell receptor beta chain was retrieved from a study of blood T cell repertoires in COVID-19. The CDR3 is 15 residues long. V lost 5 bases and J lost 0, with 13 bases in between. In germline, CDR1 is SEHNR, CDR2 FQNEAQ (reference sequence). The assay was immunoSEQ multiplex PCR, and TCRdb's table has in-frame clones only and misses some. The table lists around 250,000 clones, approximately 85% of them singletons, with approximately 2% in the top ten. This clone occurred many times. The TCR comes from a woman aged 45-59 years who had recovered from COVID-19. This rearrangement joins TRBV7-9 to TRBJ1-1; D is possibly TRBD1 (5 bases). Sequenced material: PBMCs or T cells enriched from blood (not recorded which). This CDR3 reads CASSLLTDLNTEAFF. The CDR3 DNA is TGTGCCAGCAGCCTACTGACAGATTTGAACACTGAAGCTTTCTTT.